The 28 T cell receptor beta chains below were found in one sample sequenced in a study of OX40 agonist ivuxolimab in advanced cancers. Libraries were prepared through the immunoSEQ multiplex PCR assay. TCRdb carries this immuneACCESS record with in-frame sequences only. Its versions omit some clonotypes, under half of them owing to an unresolved V gene in the studies checked, with the rest unexplained. Recorded for this sample are fewer than 70,000 clones; approximately 90% of them occurred a single time. The ten largest clones add up to about 4.4% of the sample. The sample consisted of CD4+ or CD8+ T cells sorted from blood, taken in a trial of the OX40 agonist ivuxolimab. These receptors were collected from an adult with an advanced solid tumor such as melanoma, head and neck, liver or kidney cancer.

By proportion, this clone is large. The CDR3 DNA reads as TGTGCCAGCAGCCAGAACCCCGGCAGCATAGGGGGCGCCCCCGGGGAGCTGTTTTTT. Translated: CASSQNPGSIGGAPGELFF. V and J are TRBV4-2 and TRBJ2-2, with 7 bases identical to TRBD1. The CDR3 consists of 19 residues. CDR1 is LGHNA, CDR2 YNFKEQ, per germline. The V and J ends lost 3 bases and 6 bases, in that order; junction bases with no gene match: 19.

The J gene is TRBJ2-7, the V gene TRBV7-9; tentatively, D is TRBD1 (6 bases). CDR1 is SEHNR and CDR2 is FQNEAQ in the germline V gene (reference sequence). V gave up 6 bases and J gave up 2 bases, with 11 bases separating them. The CDR3 runs 13 residues. The CDR3 loop is CASRDSGAYEQYF. As DNA, the CDR3 is TGTGCCAGCAGGGACAGTGGGGCCTACGAGCAGTACTTC.

The V gene is TRBV2, the J gene TRBJ2-1, with a weak D call TRBD2 (6 bases). Germline CDR1 and CDR2: SNHLY and FYNNEI. Trimming shortened V by 2 bases and J by 5 bases, and 10 bases separated the two germline ends. The CDR3 is 14 amino acids. CDR3 region: CASSELAQNNEQFF. The CDR3 nucleotides read TGTGCCAGCAGTGAACTAGCGCAAAACAATGAGCAGTTCTTC.

The V and J genes are TRBV4-1 and TRBJ2-7, with 7 bases lining up with TRBD1. Germline CDR1 MGHRA, CDR2 YSYEKL. V lost 0 bases and J lost 1; bases outside the gene matches: 6. This CDR3 has 16 residues. CDR3 bases: TGCGCCAGCAGCCAAGAAGAGGGGGCCCTATCCTACGAGCAGTACTTC. It encodes CASSQEEGALSYEQYF.

This chain joins TRBV27 and TRBJ2-3, with D perhaps TRBD1 or TRBD2 (5 bases each). This CDR3 is 14 amino acids long. The germline V and J ends were trimmed by 8 bases and 4 bases, with 16 bases remaining between them. The germline V gene encodes CDR1 MNHEY and CDR2 SMNVEV (reference sequence). The CDR3 is CASRDEGGADTQYF. The CDR3 DNA follows: TGTGCCAGCCGGGACGAAGGAGGTGCAGATACGCAGTATTTT.

This clone showed up just once. The chain has TRBV5-6 and TRBJ1-1; 10 nucleotides match TRBD1. Germline trimming cut 0 bases from V and 6 bases from J; bases unmatched to any gene: 14. This CDR3 region has 18 residues. Germline CDR1 reads SGHDT; CDR2 reads YYEEEE. The CDR3 region has the DNA TGTGCCAGCAGCTTGGAAAGACAGGGGGCTCCGGGTGGGGCTGAAGCTTTCTTT. Protein sequence: CASSLERQGAPGGAEAFF. Combining the CDR3 with reference TRBV5-6 and TRBJ1-1 gives the whole variable domain DAGVTQSPTHLIKTRGQQVTLRCSPKSGHDTVSWYQQALGQGPQFIFQYYEEEERQRGNFPDRFSGHQFPNYSSELNVNALLLGDSALYLCASSLERQGAPGGAEAFFGQGTRLTVV.

The chain combines TRBV28 with TRBJ2-7; tentatively, D is TRBD1 (5 bases). Germline V gives CDR1 MDHEN, CDR2 SYDVKM. CDR3 size: 15 residues. V shed 4 bases and J shed 2 bases, with 15 bases lying between them. Written as DNA, the CDR3 is TGTGCCAGCAGTTCCCGACAGTTTCGACCCTACGAGCAGTACTTC. Residues: CASSSRQFRPYEQYF. Complete variable domain (other parts from reference TRBV28 and TRBJ2-7): DVKVTQSSRYLVKRTGEKVFLECVQDMDHENMFWYRQDPGLGLRLIYFSYDVKMKEKGDIPEGYSVSREKKERFSLILESASTNQTSMYLCASSSRQFRPYEQYFGPGTRLTVT.

This rearrangement joins TRBV28 to TRBJ1-2; tentatively, D is TRBD1 (5 bases). CDR3 size: 17 residues. The V and J ends lost 6 bases and 5 bases respectively, with 25 bases between them. CDR1 and CDR2 (germline): MDHEN, SYDVKM. Here the CDR3 reads CASSADSRPGRRYGYTF. DNA for the CDR3: TGTGCCAGCAGCGCTGACTCCCGGCCGGGACGGAGATATGGCTACACCTTC.

In this sample, this clone turned up once. This chain joins TRBV27 and TRBJ1-5; tentative D call: TRBD1 (5 bases). The CDR3 consists of 16 residues. V lost 0 bases and J 9 bases, leaving 18 bases between the germline ends. Germline V lookup: CDR1 MNHEY, CDR2 SMNVEV (reference sequence). The CDR3 sequence is CASSLSTAPGGVPQHF. The CDR3 DNA is TGTGCCAGCAGTTTATCGACAGCCCCAGGCGGGGTGCCCCAGCATTTT.

The V gene is TRBV11-2, the J gene TRBJ2-2; weak D call: TRBD2 (6 bases). In germline, CDR1 is SGHAT, CDR2 FQNNGV. CDR3 size: 13 residues. Trimming cost V 0 bases and J 10 bases, with 9 bases left between them. CDR3 sequence reads: CASSLEAGLELFF. In DNA, the CDR3 is TGTGCCAGCAGCTTAGAGGCGGGGTTGGAGCTGTTTTTT.

This clone has only one observation. The rearrangement links TRBV19 to TRBJ1-2; D is possibly TRBD1 (5 bases). The CDR3 length is 15 residues. Germline CDR1 and CDR2: LNHDA and SQIVND (reference sequence). Trimming shortened V by 5 bases and J by 5 bases, and 18 bases separated the two germline ends. The CDR3 spells CASSQTRDGKYGYTF. CDR3 nucleotides: TGTGCCAGTAGTCAGACCCGGGACGGCAAATATGGCTACACCTTC.

This clone was detected only once. J is TRBJ2-7 and V is TRBV9; D may be TRBD2 (5 bases). CDR3 size: 14 residues. The V gene lost 0 bases and the J gene lost 5 bases, with 12 bases spanning the gap. Germline V gene sequence: CDR1 SGDLS, CDR2 YYNGEE. CDR3 region: CASSVVASPDEQYF. Written as DNA, the CDR3 is TGTGCCAGCAGCGTAGTGGCTAGCCCAGACGAGCAGTACTTC.

The V call is TRBV5-6, the J call TRBJ1-1; D not resolved. CDR3 length equals 15 residues. Trimming removed 0 bases at V and 0 bases at J, with 9 bases between. The germline CDR1 and CDR2 sequences are SGHDT and YYEEEE. The CDR3 sequence is CASSLAGLLNTEAFF. CDR3 sequence (DNA): TGTGCCAGCAGCTTGGCAGGACTGTTGAACACTGAAGCTTTCTTT.

V is TRBV14 and J is TRBJ1-6, with D unclear. CDR1 is SGHDN and CDR2 is FVKESK in the germline V gene. V was clipped by 0 bases and J by 3 bases, with 12 bases between them. This CDR3 comprises 17 residues. The CDR3 is CASSQEGSRFYNSPLHF. The CDR3 coding sequence is TGTGCCAGCAGCCAAGAAGGTTCCCGATTCTATAATTCACCCCTCCACTTT.

The genes are TRBV7-9 and TRBJ2-1, with 8 bases that match TRBD2. The CDR3 sequence is 16 residues long. The trim removed 5 bases at V and 1 base at J, leaving 7 bases unmatched. Germline-derived CDR1 and CDR2 are SEHNR and FQNEAQ (reference sequence). CDR3 coding DNA: TGTGCCAGCAGCGGGACCGGGACTAGGTCCTACAATGAGCAGTTCTTC. Translating it yields CASSGTGTRSYNEQFF.

This clone appeared once. V and J are TRBV27 and TRBJ1-1; weak D call: TRBD1 (5 bases). The CDR3 has 14 residues. Deletions cut 3 bases from V and 8 bases from J, with 16 bases between. Germline V gene sequence: CDR1 MNHEY, CDR2 SMNVEV (reference sequence). As DNA, the CDR3 is TGTGCCAGCAGTTTCTCCCGTGGGGGTATAGAAGCTTTCTTT. It is translated as CASSFSRGGIEAFF.

V and J are TRBV14 and TRBJ1-2; TRBD1 agrees at 9 bases. This CDR3 has 16 amino acids. CDR1 and CDR2 from the germline V gene are SGHDN and FVKESK. V was pared by 2 bases and J by 5 bases, with 9 bases of the junction left unmatched. For the CDR3, the DNA is TGTGCCAGCAGCCAATTCACAGGGGGCAAGGTTTATGGCTACACCTTC. Amino acid sequence: CASSQFTGGKVYGYTF.

This clone counts as medium-sized (0.01 to 0.1%). The chain uses TRBV27 and TRBJ2-7; TRBD2 agrees at 13 bases. The CDR3 consists of 16 residues. Per germline, CDR1 MNHEY and CDR2 SMNVEV (reference sequence). V dropped 8 bases and J dropped 5; count of bases not matched to a gene: 12. CDR3 nucleotides: TGTGCCAGCGGTCACGGGACTAGCGGGACGAGTCACGAGCAGTACTTC. Protein: CASGHGTSGTSHEQYF.

This rearrangement joins TRBV1 to TRBJ2-7; TRBD2 is taken as the D call from the table, unchecked against the DNA. TRBV1 is termed a pseudogene. The CDR3 is 15 residues long. The CDR3 bases are TGCACCAGCAGCCATGTGATTCGCGGTGCTCGGGAGCAGTACGTC. Its translation: CTSSHVIRGAREQYV.

This chain links TRBV15 with TRBJ2-7; 9 bases match TRBD2. The germline V gene has CDR1 LNHNV and CDR2 YYDKDF (reference sequence). The J segment lost 6 bases and the V segment lost 3 bases, leaving 9 bases of the junction unmatched. The CDR3 consists of 15 residues. The CDR3 DNA follows: TGTGCCACCAGCAGCTCCCTAGCGGGGTTGGGCGAGCAGTACTTC. As protein: CATSSSLAGLGEQYF.

The rearrangement uses TRBV7-2 and TRBJ2-7; TRBD1 matches 10 bases. The CDR3 runs to 13 residues. Germline V CDR1 and CDR2: SGHTA, FQGNSA. V shed 6 bases and J 5 bases; nucleotides not matched to a gene: 4. In DNA, the CDR3 is TGTGCCAGCAGACGGACAGGGGGAGACGAGCAGTACTTC. It codes for CASRRTGGDEQYF.

J is TRBJ2-1 and V is TRBV11-2; 11 bases align to TRBD1. The CDR3 consists of 15 residues. Germline CDR1 reads SGHAT; CDR2 reads FQNNGV. The trim removed 5 bases at V and 6 bases at J, leaving 6 bases unmatched. The CDR3 DNA is TGTGCCAGCAGCCCCGGGACAGGGGGAGTCAATGAGCAGTTCTTC. Amino acid sequence: CASSPGTGGVNEQFF. The full variable domain, in which reference TRBV11-2 and TRBJ2-1 provide the parts outside the CDR3, is EAGVAQSPRYKIIEKRQSVAFWCNPISGHATLYWYQQILGQGPKLLIQFQNNGVVDDSQLPKDRFSAERLKGVDSTLKIQPAKLEDSAVYLCASSPGTGGVNEQFFGPGTRLTVL.

This chain joins TRBV19 and TRBJ1-6; D not certain. Between the trimmed V and J ends, which lost 5 bases and 10 bases, there was a span of 12 bases. The CDR3 has 13 residues. Germline CDR1 is LNHDA and CDR2 is SQIVND (reference sequence). CDR3 sequence: CASSVLSGSPLHF. The CDR3 DNA is TGTGCCAGTAGTGTCCTGAGTGGGTCACCCCTCCACTTT. Using reference TRBV19 and TRBJ1-6 for the parts outside the CDR3, the full variable domain is DGGITQSPKYLFRKEGQNVTLSCEQNLNHDAMYWYRQDPGQGLRLIYYSQIVNDFQKGDIAEGYSVSREKKESFPLTVTSAQKNPTAFYLCASSVLSGSPLHFGNGTRLTVT.

The count of this clone is one. The gene calls are TRBV27 and TRBJ2-1; a weak D match, TRBD2 (6 bases). This CDR3 has 15 amino acids. Germline CDR1 MNHEY, CDR2 SMNVEV (reference sequence). The V end lost 4 bases, the J end lost 5 bases, and 15 bases lay between the germline ends. The DNA for the CDR3 is TGTGCCAGCAGTTCCTTTGGAGGGAGCCACAATGAGCAGTTCTTC. It translates to CASSSFGGSHNEQFF.

The CDR3 sequence: CASSLGGGPGELFF. In DNA form, the CDR3 reads TGTGCCAGCAGCCTTGGTGGGGGGCCTGGGGAGCTGTTTTTT. The gene calls are TRBV5-6 and TRBJ2-2, with D perhaps assigned TRBD1 or TRBD2 (6 bases each). Between the trimmed V and J ends, which lost 4 bases and 8 bases, there was a span of 15 bases. CDR1 is SGHDT, CDR2 YYEEEE, per germline. The CDR3 loop spans 14 amino acids.

The rearrangement links TRBV5-4 to TRBJ2-1, with a weak D call TRBD2 (7 bases). Trimming pared 3 bases from V and 12 bases from J, leaving 22 bases between. Looked up from germline, CDR1 is SGHNT and CDR2 is YYREEE (reference sequence). This CDR3 has 15 amino acids. In nucleotides, the CDR3 is TGTGCCAGCAGCTCACAGGGCGCGGGGGCCGGTGGGCAGTTCTTC. The encoded protein is CASSSQGAGAGGQFF.

This clone has just a few counts. This sample also contains other DNA sequences that code for the same CDR3. This chain uses TRBV4-1 with TRBJ1-1, with D perhaps TRBD1 (5 bases). The CDR3 is made up of 13 amino acids. The V and J ends lost 1 base and 3 bases respectively, with 6 bases between them. Per germline, CDR1 MGHRA and CDR2 YSYEKL. CDR3 protein: CASSQVRDTEAFF. In DNA form, the CDR3 reads TGCGCCAGCAGCCAAGTCAGGGACACTGAAGCTTTCTTT.

The chain links TRBV7-3 to TRBJ1-1, with no clear D. The V end lost 1 base, the J end lost 4 bases, and 13 bases lay between the germline ends. CDR1 and CDR2 (germline): SGHTA, FQGTGA. The CDR3 length is 15 residues. The CDR3, as DNA: TGTGCCAGCAGCTTAATGGCAGCCCCGAGCACTGAAGCTTTCTTT. It codes for CASSLMAAPSTEAFF.